This T cell receptor beta chain appears in the sequencing data of a study of blood T cell repertoires in COVID-19. Study context: PBMCs, B-cell-depleted T cells, or T cells were the source of the cDNA or gDNA that made up the material.

Looked up from germline, CDR1 is LGHDT and CDR2 is YNNKEL (reference sequence). This CDR3 comprises 15 residues. With 4 bases clipped from V and 4 bases from J, the junction kept 5 bases outside the gene matches. This clone has more than one count but fewer than ten. Method: immunoSEQ multiplex PCR; TCRdb's copy keeps in-frame clones and lacks some. The table shows around 190,000 clones, with roughly 82% occurring only once. Sequencing was carried out using peripheral blood. The TCR originated in a woman aged 60-70 years with COVID-19, enrolled during active disease. V is TRBV3-1 (or the pseudogene TRBV3-2) and J is TRBJ1-3, with 9 bases fitting TRBD1. The CDR3 DNA reads as TGTGCCAGCAGCCGAAGCGGGACAGGGGGAAACACCATATATTTT. It yields the protein CASSRSGTGGNTIYF.